The 2 T cell receptor beta chains in this list originate from one sample, sequenced in a study of neoadjuvant anti-PD-1 for oral cavity cancer. Time point here: after neoadjuvant nivolumab, at surgical resection. The repertoire was sequenced with immunoSEQ multiplex PCR; TCRdb's copy has only in-frame clones and lacks some. This sample has over 60,000 clones, with roughly nine tenths found just once. Sequenced material: PBMCs, taken after nivolumab (anti-PD-1) treatment. Every receptor here comes from a person between 35 and 79 years old with oral cavity squamous cell carcinoma.

The chain is built from TRBV15 and TRBJ2-5, with 7 nucleotides matching TRBD1. After removal of 5 bases from V and 1 base from J, the junction contained 7 bases not matched to a gene. The CDR3 totals 15 residues. Germline loops: CDR1 LNHNV, CDR2 YYDKDF (reference sequence). CDR3 nucleotide sequence: TGTGCCACCAGCGGGGATCGGACAGGCCAAGAGACCCAGTACTTC. The encoded protein is CATSGDRTGQETQYF.

This clone has a handful of counts. The V and J genes are TRBV28 and TRBJ2-1; perhaps D is TRBD1 or TRBD2 (5 bases each). This CDR3 contains 16 residues. CDR1 is MDHEN, CDR2 SYDVKM, per germline. Trimming shortened V by 3 bases and J by 2 bases, and 14 bases separated the two germline ends. This CDR3 reads CASSLPPGTTYNEQFF. The CDR3 nucleotides read TGTGCCAGCAGTTTGCCCCCGGGGACCACCTACAATGAGCAGTTCTTC.